The 4 T cell receptor beta chains below come from one sample, sequenced in a study of cytomegalovirus exposure and HLA in healthy donors. The study ran its PCR with 60 Vbeta and 13 Jbeta primers. The assay was immunoSEQ multiplex PCR, and TCRdb's table has in-frame clones only and misses some. The sample lists 90,000 to 100,000 clones, around 70% occurring once. What was sequenced was PBMCs. Receptors originate from a man aged 45 to 65 in good health and CMV-seronegative.

In this sample, this clone turned up a few times. At one of its ends the junction is not consistent with the germline gene, which may arise from a read error. This chain connects TRBV7-9 to TRBJ2-7, with D possibly matching TRBD1 (7 bases). Per the germline V gene, CDR1 is SEHNR and CDR2 is FQNEAQ (reference sequence). This CDR3 region has 12 residues. The CDR3 DNA reads TGTTCCAGCGCAATGGAGGGGGCAGAGCAGTACTTC. Amino acids: CSSAMEGAEQYF.

The chain has TRBV11-2 and TRBJ2-7, with a tentative D call TRBD2 (5 bases). This CDR3 has 14 amino acids. Trimming took 5 bases from V and 0 from J, leaving 11 bases between them. The germline V gene has CDR1 SGHAT and CDR2 FQNNGV. The CDR3 region is CASSLTRSSYEQYF. The CDR3 DNA reads TGTGCCAGCAGCCTAACTAGGAGCTCCTACGAGCAGTACTTC.

The rearrangement uses TRBV28 and TRBJ2-3; TRBD2 matches at 12 bases. In germline, CDR1 is MDHEN, CDR2 SYDVKM. This CDR3 spans 18 amino acids. Trimming removed 5 bases from V and 3 bases from J; junction bases left unmatched: 12. The CDR3 loop is CASSPTTSGGGWTDTQYF. The CDR3 nucleotides read TGTGCCAGCAGTCCAACGACTAGCGGGGGTGGGTGGACAGATACGCAGTATTTT.

This chain joins TRBV10-1 and TRBJ1-1; 9 positions match TRBD1. J was trimmed by 1 base and V by 5 bases; bases with no gene match: 5. This CDR3 is built from 15 residues. The V gene's germline CDR1 is WNHNN and CDR2 SYGVQD (reference sequence). The CDR3 sequence: CASSPMDRGNTEAFF. The CDR3 nucleotides are TGCGCCAGCAGTCCAATGGACAGGGGGAACACTGAAGCTTTCTTT.